This T cell receptor (beta chain) was recorded in a study of regulatory T cells in long-lasting Graves disease. J was trimmed by 5 bases and V by 5 bases; bases with no gene match: 3. The CDR3 spans 12 residues. Germline V gene sequence: CDR1 MNHNS, CDR2 SASEGT. This clonotype was recorded a few times. Time point defined: newly diagnosed GD, antithyroid drugs for less than 3 months. Scientists built the TCR library using RNA that was extracted from PBMCs. According to the study, TCR beta libraries were built with iRepertoire HTBI primers and CDR3-region Arm-PCR. Via MiXCR, TCRdb re-called the multiplex PCR reads, giving one row per CDR3 protein. The sample holds roughly 260,000 distinct CDR3 sequences, 15% to 20% seen once. This sample also appeared in a second study, on T cells in Graves' hyperthyroidism and ophthalmopathy.

The source is a woman aged 25 to 39 with Graves disease. The sequencing used peripheral blood mononuclear cells (PBMCs), collected at new diagnosis, from a patient treated with antithyroid drugs. V usage is TRBV6-1 and J usage is TRBJ2-7; TRBD1 aligns across 7 bases. The CDR3 sequence: CASSPTGDEQYF. For the CDR3, the DNA is TGTGCCAGCAGTCCCACAGGGGACGAGCAGTACTTC.